This T cell receptor beta chain originates from a study of blood T cells in healthy people across ages. Findings and caveats of the study: The study found TCR beta diversity correlated strongly with naive T cell percentage. While age rose, TCR beta diversity per million T cells dropped in a roughly linear way.

The donors, healthy Caucasians from Russia, were aged 6 to 90. About this clonotype: What it binds is not known. As the CDR3 is not closed by the conserved phenylalanine or tryptophan, this likely results from a read error.

PCR was performed a second time for about 6 to 11 cycles using a sample-barcoded 5' primer and a J-beta primer mix. A minimum of 2.5 million CDR3-containing paired-end reads was obtained for each sample. TCRdb ran MiXCR on the 5' RACE reads and lists one entry per CDR3 protein. The repertoire consists of 1.5 million to 2 million distinct CDR3 sequences, with approximately 30% occurring once and the leading ten covering 7.7%. The CDR3 consists of 13 residues. V dropped 6 bases and J dropped 8; count of bases not matched to a gene: 5. Germline CDR1 is LGHDT and CDR2 is YNNKEL (reference sequence). This receptor was taken from a young woman in good health. The chain links TRBV3-1 to TRBJ2-1; TRBD2 agrees at 9 bases. Material: blood. CDR3 nucleotides: TGTGCCAGCAGGGCGGGAGGGCGTGATGAGCAGTTCTTA. Its translation: CASRAGGRDEQFL.